This T cell receptor beta chain was documented in a study of human T cells and chemical hapten exposure. Study-level results: A positive correlation with patch test score was shown by PT1 expanded TCR counts.

Original data processing: TCR counts had a median of about 99,000 per sample and spanned roughly 23,224 to 690,600. One entry per CDR3 protein results from TCRdb running MiXCR on the RACE reads. TCRdb assigned the V and J calls; the authors' analysis was not used. The table lists 50,000 to 80,000 distinct CDR3 sequences, about 10% of them singletons, with around 2.1% in the top ten. As concerns this clonotype: Its specificity is not known.

CDR3 length equals 15 residues. V was shortened by 4 bases and J by 6 bases, with 19 bases between the two germline ends. The V gene's germline CDR1 is SGHDN and CDR2 FVKESK. Time point given: patch test 3, about 24 weeks after DPC sensitization. Treatment: therapeutic diphenylcyclopropenone sensitization with weekly scalp DPC. Donation of samples came from alopecia patients who were 18 to 70 years old and suitable for DPC. Unfractionated whole blood was the source from which total RNA was extracted. This chain uses TRBV14 with TRBJ2-7; either TRBD1 or TRBD2 may supply D (5 bases each). The source was whole blood, collected in connection with sensitization to the hapten diphenylcyclopropenone (DPC). This clonotype originated in a woman in her 30s with alopecia areata. Some clones in this sample may be carry-over from other donors' samples. The CDR3 DNA reads TGTGCCAGCAGCCTATCCCAGAGAGGGGTCAGCGAGCAGTACTTC. The encoded protein is CASSLSQRGVSEQYF.